Described below is a single T cell receptor (beta chain) sequence and its context. This clone was seen more than once but under ten times. Its antigen is not yet known. No much larger clonotype is one base removed from it; base qualities were not supplied. The source of the sample is a study of cytomegalovirus exposure and HLA in healthy donors (dated by TCRdb to 2017 to 2019). Regarding the research as a whole: An earlier analysis of approximately 600 of the donors reported roughly 300 Gb of sequence data and approximately 110 million unique TCR beta sequences from 150 million to 200 million T cells. All discovery cohort repertoires had been generated using a single sequencing platform. In an earlier analysis of 587 of the donors, high-throughput TCR beta sequencing was used to judge whether each TCR beta V gene segment behaved as functional or pseudogenic. The study aimed to test whether signatures of past pathogen exposure could be identified by cataloging public T cell receptors. Class I and class II HLA loci were covered by the typing at four-digit resolution. A separate validation cohort of about 110 different subjects was used in addition to the roughly 670-subject first cohort. Among the approximately 430 genotyped donors, roughly 80% belonged to the genetic ancestry cluster associated with self-reported Caucasian donors. To predict cytomegalovirus infection status, the study combined high-throughput TCR immunosequencing, statistical association of individual TCRs with disease status, and machine learning. In a later analysis, previously published TCR beta repertoires from some 640 donors were re-analyzed and high-resolution HLA genotyping was added so that TCR occurrence patterns could be studied. Donor age, sex, ethnicity and CMV serostatus were compiled together with the repertoire data. An early release that covered some 630 HLA-typed donors contained 300 to 350 gigabases of sequencing data and 70 million to 100 million unique TCR sequences. Rather than using new phenotypic data, the later analysis identified candidate immune exposures from TCR beta sequences and from how often those sequences occurred across donors. Typing coverage differed by locus: A, B, C, DRB1 and DQB1 were typed in roughly 620-640 donors, DQA1 in about 510, DPA1 in approximately 610, and DPB1 in just under 490. Genome-wide SNP genotypes for about 65% of the roughly 670 donors were used in a later genetic analysis, which treated that subset as a discovery cohort. A handful of DR-DQ haplotypes were handled as single units for association and clustering because linkage in the cohort was strong. The T cell repertoires of under 700 subjects were profiled by immunosequencing and related to cytomegalovirus serostatus. Across about 380 genotyped donors of the cohort, an average of about 250,000 unique TCR beta nucleotide sequences per donor were sequenced, and roughly a sixth of those sequences were non-productive. Beyond this particular receptor, the publication reports: In a later genetic analysis, fewer N-insertions in productive TCRs were reported among donors in an Asian-associated ancestry cluster than the 666-donor mean. Presence/absence analyses assumed roughly uniform sequencing depth across donors, an assumption that may not hold. The 87-base-pair reads could not distinguish some IMGT-functional V segments, including TRBV6-2 and TRBV6-3, so those segments were excluded. Seventeen rarely observed V segments, including chromosome 9 orphons, were excluded from the earlier analysis of about 610 of the donors because counts were too low. In an earlier analysis of 587 of the donors, most TCR beta V segments appeared in productive rearrangements about 87% or about 30% of the time, broadly matching IMGT annotations. V-gene and J-gene trimming of TCR beta chains was associated with a missense DCLRE1C variant in a later genetic analysis, and the association was replicated in an independent cohort. This cohort had only TCR beta chains sequenced, and the lack of alpha or paired-chain data limited which features could be detected. Most CMV-associated TCR beta chains appeared to be HLA-restricted in a later analysis, and the HLA associations seemed to be driven largely by CMV exposure. Because HLA typing was unavailable for some donors at each locus, only the typed subset was used in association tests. Correlated functional status among segregating V segments might reflect linkage disequilibrium, but an unknown experimental factor could not be ruled out. The authors suggested that the approach could potentially be generalized to other disease states and immunological phenotypes. A further reported finding was that TCR beta sequences accurately predicted the HLA-A and HLA-B alleles for most subjects in the first cohort. The study listed 150 to 200 TCR beta chains as associated with cytomegalovirus. The only immune exposure information available for the cohort was CMV serostatus. In vitro tests confirmed that a few of the cytomegalovirus-associated TCR beta chains recognize cytomegalovirus antigens. A cluster of highly shared sequence variants was judged likely to represent a technical artifact of the sequencing pipeline. Strong co-occurrence of HLA alleles, especially DR and DQ, made assigning TCR associations to individual alleles difficult. In a later analysis, some 17,000 TCR beta sequences were associated with specific HLA alleles at a false discovery rate of 0.05. While some public TCRs were present in many individuals, most TCR sequences turned up only very rarely across donors. In a later analysis, several top co-occurrence clusters were reported to appear linked to parvovirus B19, influenza, CMV and Epstein-Barr virus. A later analysis found that TCR association rates varied across HLA loci, with DRB1 alleles showing the most associated TCRs and HLA-C alleles the fewest. In a later analysis, HLA-associated TCR beta chains were found to be more clonally expanded and to have lower generation probabilities than equally common non-associated chains. The classifier was reported to diagnose cytomegalovirus status with high specificity and sensitivity in both the original cohort and the validation cohort.

Receptors were amplified or captured by the immunoSEQ multiplex PCR assay. For the multiplex PCR, a mixture combining 60 forward primers for TCR Vbeta segments and 13 reverse primers for TCR Jbeta segments was used. A multiplex PCR assay on genomic DNA amplified the CDR3 region of rearranged TCR beta genes. The amplified TCR beta libraries were sequenced on the Illumina HiSeq System as 87-base-pair reads. The source study handled its data this way. In a later analysis, some 80 million unique TCR beta chains were counted across the roughly 610 repertoires, and around 11 million of these chains were shared by at least two donors. Raw reads were error-corrected and collapsed into unique sequences with a nearest-neighbor algorithm that merged closely related sequences to remove PCR and sequencing errors. Alignment of CDR3 sequences to IMGT reference sequences was used to assign V, D and J gene segments. For a sequence to be retained, a match of at least six nucleotides to both a V gene segment and a J gene segment was required. Rearrangements were classified as productive when the CDR3 lacked stop codons and remained in frame with V and J, and all other rearrangements were classified as non-productive. CDR3 was defined by IMGT convention, running from the second conserved V-encoded cysteine to the conserved J-encoded phenylalanine. Sequences without an unambiguous match to a single V gene segment were excluded from the earlier analysis of several hundred of the donors. An earlier analysis of around 600 of the donors classified V segments as functional when productive rearrangements were above 56.7% and as segregating when the standard deviation between donors was above 5%. To diagnose cytomegalovirus status from the catalog of TCR beta chain sequences, a statistical classification framework was built. In a later analysis, TCR nucleotide sequences were compared against IMGT/GENE-DB human TR gene sequences so that V and J genes could be assigned. Using the TCRdist pipeline, a later analysis assigned CDR3 sequences along with most-parsimonious VDJ recombination scenarios. In a later analysis, each TCR beta chain was defined by its CDR3 amino acid sequence together with its V-gene family, and reads lacking a unique V-gene family were excluded. As a way to deal with suspected cross-contamination and a sequencing artifact, a later analysis dropped 640 or so nucleotide sequences that were highly shared and had low generation probability. In a later analysis, a clonal expansion index was calculated for each public chain from normalized within-repertoire ranks of inferred template counts. A later analysis computed generation probabilities with a VDJ recombination model fitted to out-of-frame rearrangements, and checked the results against IGoR. In a later analysis, hypergeometric tests were used to score TCR-TCR, TCR-HLA and TCR-CMV co-occurrence, with a repertoire-size bias correction applied to TCR pairs. A later analysis estimated false discovery rates by permuting HLA or CMV assignments 20 times. In a later analysis, co-occurring TCRs were grouped using DBSCAN, and TCRdist sequence similarity was added for clustering within HLA-allele-positive subsets. Repertoires with fewer than 30,000 or more than 120,000 public chains were left out of co-occurrence clustering, as were several repertoires with anomalous nucleotide sharing. The clones in this table, taken by TCRdb from immuneACCESS, are in-frame only. Not every clone is retained; where verified, under half of the shortfall comes from an unresolved V gene, and the cause of the rest is unknown. D and trimming were read from the DNA, whereas the V and J calls and clone size are those reported in that table. The sample contains 140,000 or so clones, around 86% of them found a single time. The leading ten clones occupy around 1.3% of the sample.

The cohort consisted of 670 or so healthy bone marrow donors. All cohort members were sampled while nominally healthy, although unrecorded immune exposures were likely present. The donor was CMV seronegative and belonged to the group of under 400 seronegative cohort members. A peripheral blood sample was collected from each donor, and TCR beta sequencing was performed on peripheral blood mononuclear cells. The Qiagen DNeasy Blood Extraction Kit was used to extract genomic DNA from the blood cell samples. CDR1 is given as SNHLY and CDR2 as FYNNEI, both from the germline V gene. V is reduced by 4 bases and J by 9 bases, leaving a spacing of 10 bases between them. The CDR3 starts with the cysteine, ends with the phenylalanine, and has 12 residues. The kept DNA is CDR3 alone, 36 bases in frame from the first base.

Material: PBMCs. The sequence joins TRBV2 to TRBJ2-1, with a weak D call of TRBD1 (6 bases match). The sequence came from a female donor in good health and CMV-seronegative. The bases are TGTGCCAGCAGTGGAGACAGGAGTGAGCAGTTCTTC. Its protein is CASSGDRSEQFF. Beyond the CDR3, the reference TRBV2 and TRBJ2-1 genes provide the residues; the full variable domain reads: EPEVTQTPSHQVTQMGQEVILRCVPISNHLYFYWYRQILGQKVEFLVSFYNNEISEKSEIFDDQFSVERPDGSNFTLKIRSTKLEDSAMYFCASSGDRSEQFFGPGTRLTVL.